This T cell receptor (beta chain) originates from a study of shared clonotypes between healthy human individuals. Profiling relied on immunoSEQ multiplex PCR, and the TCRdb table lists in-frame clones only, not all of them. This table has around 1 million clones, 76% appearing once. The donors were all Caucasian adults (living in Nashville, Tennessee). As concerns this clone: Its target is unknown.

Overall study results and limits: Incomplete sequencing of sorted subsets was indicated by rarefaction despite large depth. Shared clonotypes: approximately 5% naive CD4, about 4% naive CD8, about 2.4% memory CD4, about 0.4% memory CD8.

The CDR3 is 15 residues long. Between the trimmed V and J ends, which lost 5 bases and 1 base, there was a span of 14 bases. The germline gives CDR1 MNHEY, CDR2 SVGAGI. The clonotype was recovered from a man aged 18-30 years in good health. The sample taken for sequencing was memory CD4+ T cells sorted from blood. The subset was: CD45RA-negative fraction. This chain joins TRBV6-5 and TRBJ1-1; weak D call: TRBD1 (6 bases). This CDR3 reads CASSPGHSRNTEAFF. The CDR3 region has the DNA TGTGCCAGCAGTCCGGGACATTCTAGGAACACTGAAGCTTTCTTT.